This T cell receptor beta chain was sequenced for a study of Graves' ophthalmopathy and Graves' hyperthyroidism. Study information: Peripheral blood was gathered at first diagnosis, ahead of any treatment whatsoever. Study conclusions and caveats: A 13-signature model separated ophthalmopathy from stable hyperthyroidism, reaching 85% to 90% sensitivity and 75% to 83% specificity cross-validated.

Diagnosis used clinical symptoms, serum thyroxine, TRAb, thyroid ultrasound and orbital computed tomography. RNA served as the template for amplifying TCR beta CDR3 regions. The first-round RT-PCR employed HTBI primers together with the Qiagen OneStep RT-PCR kit. A multiplex PCR was then performed as the second round. TCRdb independently ran MiXCR on the multiplex PCR reads; one entry per CDR3 protein. The table shows 350,000 to 400,000 distinct CDR3 sequences, with 15% occurring only once. This clonotype was counted many times. Its specificity is unknown. Trimming left V 7 bases short and J 5 bases short, with 14 bases between. Germline lookup yields CDR1 SNHLY and CDR2 FYNNEI. The CDR3 is 13 residues long.

The receptor comes from a woman under 30 with stable Graves' hyperthyroidism. This chain links TRBV2 with TRBJ1-2; unclear D gene. Specimen: peripheral blood. This CDR3 is CASTPRTGYGYTF. CDR3 sequence (DNA): TGTGCCAGCACCCCTCGCACTGGGTATGGCTACACCTTC.